A selection of T cell receptor beta chains follows, all from one sample in a study of human T cells and chemical hapten exposure. From the RACE reads, TCRdb called clonotypes with MiXCR, one entry per CDR3 protein. The sample includes some 400,000 distinct CDR3 sequences, 4.8% of them seen just once. The starting material was whole blood, obtained in connection with sensitization to the hapten diphenylcyclopropenone (DPC). The receptor set was obtained from a woman in her forties or fifties with alopecia areata. Some clones in this sample may be carry-over from other donors' samples. The CDR3 runs from the conserved cysteine through the conserved F or W. Each record gives: V gene, J gene, clone size, D gene, CDR3 DNA, CDR3 protein. D genes are given only for firm matches. For some rows the clone size is stated as once, few or many, or as a class when expanded; others skip it.

>TRBV4-2|TRBJ1-2|few|TRBD1
TGTGCCAGCAGCCTGACGGGGGTGGGACAGGGAGGAGGTGGCTACACCTTC
CASSLTGVGQGGGGYTF
>TRBV7-2|TRBJ2-1|many|TRBD2
TGTGCCAGCAGAAGGACTAGCGGGAGTCACAATGAGCAGTTCTTC
CASRRTSGSHNEQFF
>TRBV29-1|TRBJ2-5|many|-
TGCAGCGTTGCTGGGGCGGGGGAGACCCAGTACTTC
CSVAGAGETQYF
>TRBV20-1|TRBJ2-3|-|-
TGCAGTGCTATAAAGGGGTCCACAGATACGCAGTATTTT
CSAIKGSTDTQYF
>TRBV18|TRBJ2-3|many|TRBD1
TGTGCCAGCTCCACGGACAGGAATAGGTACCGGGCCACAGATACGCAGTATTTT
CASSTDRNRYRATDTQYF
>TRBV4-2|TRBJ2-3|many|-
TGTGCCAGCAGCCCCCAAGAGGGGGGAGCCGCAAATACGCAGTATTTT
CASSPQEGGAANTQYF
>TRBV14|TRBJ1-1|few|TRBD1
TGTGCCAGCAGCCAAGATCTCGACGGGACAGTTAACACTGAAGCTTTCTTT
CASSQDLDGTVNTEAFF
>TRBV15|TRBJ1-3|many|-
TGTGCCACCAGCATAGGACTCGGCGGGGGGCACTCTGGAAACACCATATATTTT
CATSIGLGGGHSGNTIYF
>TRBV19|TRBJ2-1|many|-
TGTGCCAGTAGAAGGGGCCCCACTTACAATGAGCAGTTCTTC
CASRRGPTYNEQFF
>TRBV2|TRBJ1-1|many|TRBD1
TGTGCCAGCAGACCGGGACAGGGGTTCGTCAGGAGCACTGAAGCTTTCTTT
CASRPGQGFVRSTEAFF
>TRBV6-6|TRBJ2-7|many|-
TGTGCCAGCAGTTATAGGGGAACCTCCTACGAGCAGTACTTC
CASSYRGTSYEQYF
>TRBV5-1|TRBJ2-1|many|TRBD1
TGCGCCAGCAGCTTGGGGGACAGGGGATACAATGAGCAGTTCTTC
CASSLGDRGYNEQFF
>TRBV19|TRBJ1-4|few|TRBD1
TGTGCCAGTAGTATAGTGGGACAGGCACAAAGGGAACTGTTTTTT
CASSIVGQAQRELFF
>TRBV28|TRBJ2-7|few|-
TGTGCCAGCACCACCCCCGGAGGCAGGGAGGACGAGCAGTACTTC
CASTTPGGREDEQYF
>TRBV9|TRBJ1-5|many|-
TGTGCCAGCAGCCACGGGGCTAGCAATCAGCCCCAGCATTTT
CASSHGASNQPQHF
>TRBV11-2|TRBJ2-2|many|-
TGTGCCAGCAGCTATGAGGTCGGGGAGCTGTTTTTT
CASSYEVGELFF